This entry lists 31 T cell receptor beta chains sequenced from one sample in a study of T cell repertoires in cytomegalovirus infection. These receptors are not linked to any known antigen. TCRdb used MiXCR to reprocess the reads, holding one entry per CDR3 protein. The sample holds hundreds of thousands of distinct CDR3 sequences; approximately 30% are singletons and the top ten take over 10%. This specimen was cultured CD8+ T cells from PBMCs, taken from culture after CMV antigen stimulation. The receptors derive from a human donor in good health (CMV status not recorded). Some clones in this sample may be carry-over from other donors' samples.

This sequence joins TRBV7-8 and TRBJ2-7; TRBD1 might be the D (6 bases). CDR3 size: 14 residues. Looked up from germline, CDR1 is SGHVS and CDR2 is FQNEAQ. Between the trimmed V and J ends, which lost 5 bases and 1 base, there was a span of 12 bases. DNA of the CDR3: TGTGCCAGCAGCCCAGGGGACACATCCTACGAGCAGTACTTC. Encoded protein: CASSPGDTSYEQYF.

V usage is TRBV7-9 and J usage is TRBJ2-7; TRBD1 matches at 8 bases. V shed 7 bases and J 5 bases; nucleotides not matched to a gene: 13. The germline V gene has CDR1 SEHNR and CDR2 FQNEAQ (reference sequence). The CDR3 runs 15 residues. CDR3 nucleotides: TGTGCCAGCAACCCCCGGGGAGGACAGGGTCACGAGCAGTACTTC. Residues: CASNPRGGQGHEQYF.

This clonotype was observed a few times. The rearrangement joins TRBV7-9 to TRBJ2-5, with D perhaps matching TRBD1 or TRBD2 (5 bases each). CDR3 length: 14 residues. V lost 6 bases to trimming and J lost 6 bases, with 17 bases between them. The germline V gene encodes CDR1 SEHNR and CDR2 FQNEAQ (reference sequence). The CDR3 DNA is TGTGCCAGCAGTGACGATGGGGGTCAGCAGACCCAGTACTTC. Translation gives CASSDDGGQQTQYF. The complete variable domain, with remaining parts taken from reference TRBV7-9 and TRBJ2-5, reads DTGVSQNPRHKITKRGQNVTFRCDPISEHNRLYWYRQTLGQGPEFLTYFQNEAQLEKSRLLSDRFSAERPKGSFSTLEIQRTEQGDSAMYLCASSDDGGQQTQYFGPGTRLLVL.

This rearrangement joins TRBV7-9 to TRBJ2-5; D is perhaps TRBD1 or TRBD2 (5 bases each). Germline V gene data show CDR1 as SEHNR and CDR2 as FQNEAQ (reference sequence). V was pared by 5 bases and J by 3 bases, with 19 bases between. The CDR3 extends over 16 amino acids. The DNA for the CDR3 is TGTGCCAGCAGCCAAAATTACGGGACGCCTGAAGAGACCCAGTACTTC. Translation gives CASSQNYGTPEETQYF. Using reference TRBV7-9 and TRBJ2-5 for the parts outside the CDR3, the full variable domain is DTGVSQNPRHKITKRGQNVTFRCDPISEHNRLYWYRQTLGQGPEFLTYFQNEAQLEKSRLLSDRFSAERPKGSFSTLEIQRTEQGDSAMYLCASSQNYGTPEETQYFGPGTRLLVL.

This clonotype was seen only a few times. V usage is TRBV6-5 and J usage is TRBJ2-1, with 12 bases aligning to TRBD2. Germline assignment: CDR1 MNHEY and CDR2 SVGAGI. The CDR3 sequence is 17 residues long. V was clipped by 2 bases and J by 4 bases; unmatched bases: 6. CDR3 sequence reads: CASSYLPSGGGYNEQFF. CDR3 coding DNA: TGTGCCAGCAGTTACCTTCCTAGCGGGGGGGGTTACAATGAGCAGTTCTTC.

This clonotype showed up just a few times. The genes are TRBV27 and TRBJ2-5; D ambiguous. Germline V lookup: CDR1 MNHEY, CDR2 SMNVEV (reference sequence). V gave up 3 bases and J gave up 1 base, with 15 bases separating them. This CDR3 has 16 amino acids. CDR3 loop: CASSFKFYSLQETQYF. In DNA, the CDR3 is TGTGCCAGCAGTTTTAAATTTTACAGTCTCCAAGAGACCCAGTACTTC.

This clonotype was observed a handful of times. V usage is TRBV6-1 and J usage is TRBJ2-7; no reliable D call. Germline assignment: CDR1 MNHNS and CDR2 SASEGT. The CDR3 sequence is 12 residues long. Trimming left V 6 bases short and J 5 bases short, with 11 bases between. CDR3: CASRDGRDEQYF. The CDR3 nucleotides are TGTGCCAGCAGAGACGGACGGGACGAGCAGTACTTC.

A note on this clonotype: Possible read error: a much larger clone is one base away. A read error is likely, as this CDR3 ends without the conserved phenylalanine or tryptophan. The V gene is TRBV10-3, the J gene TRBJ2-3; D is possibly TRBD1 (6 bases). Trimming shortened V by 3 bases and J by 2 bases, and 9 bases separated the two germline ends. This CDR3 is 14 amino acids long. Germline V gives CDR1 ENHRY, CDR2 SYGVKD. The CDR3 is CAISEGTLTDTQYS. CDR3 DNA: TGTGCCATCAGTGAAGGGACACTCACAGATACGCAGTATTCT.

This clonotype has more than one count but fewer than ten. V gene TRBV24-1 combines with J gene TRBJ2-3; 7 bases map to TRBD1. The V gene's germline CDR1 is KGHDR and CDR2 SFDVKD. V lost 5 bases and J lost 14; bases outside the gene matches: 12. CDR3 length: 13 residues. For the CDR3, the DNA is TGTGCCACCAGTGGCCCAGGGGGAATTCATCCGTATTTT. Protein sequence: CATSGPGGIHPYF.

About this clonotype: One end of the junction is discordant with germline, which a read error may explain. The chain combines TRBV15 with TRBJ1-1; no definite D call. Germline lookup yields CDR1 LNHNV and CDR2 YYDKDF (reference sequence). The CDR3 length is 13 residues. In DNA form, the CDR3 reads TGTGCCACGAGCATGGCGGGAAGAACTGAAGCTTTCTTT. Its protein product is CATSMAGRTEAFF.

The CDR3 DNA follows: TGTGCCAGCAGTTTTCTCGGACAGTCTAATGAAAAACTGTTTTTT. Residues: CASSFLGQSNEKLFF. The chain uses TRBV27 and TRBJ1-4; TRBD1 is a possible D gene (6 bases). The CDR3 is 15 amino acids. The V gene lost 3 bases and the J gene lost 3 bases, with 11 bases spanning the gap. The V gene's germline CDR1 is MNHEY and CDR2 SMNVEV (reference sequence).

CDR3 coding DNA: TGTGCCAGCCGGTTCCCGGGACAGACTATGGGGGGTGGCTACACCTTC. It encodes CASRFPGQTMGGGYTF. V usage is TRBV2 and J usage is TRBJ1-2; 7 bases are a match to TRBD1. The CDR3 consists of 16 residues. The ends lost 8 bases at V and 7 bases at J; junction bases unmatched: 19. Germline V lookup: CDR1 SNHLY, CDR2 FYNNEI.

This chain joins TRBV12-5 and TRBJ2-1, with 7 bases identical to TRBD1. The ends lost 2 bases at V and 3 bases at J; junction bases unmatched: 7. This CDR3 spans 16 amino acids. From germline, CDR1 is LGHNT and CDR2 FRNRAP. CDR3 in DNA: TGTGCTAGTGGTTTGCTAGGGGGCCACCTCTACAATGAGCAGTTCTTC. This translates into CASGLLGGHLYNEQFF.

The CDR3 loop is CASSQAGMYNEQFF. DNA for the CDR3: TGTGCCAGCAGCCAAGCCGGGATGTACAATGAGCAGTTCTTC. The chain recombines TRBV3-1 with TRBJ2-1; D is perhaps TRBD2 (5 bases). This CDR3 spans 14 amino acids. CDR1 LGHDT and CDR2 YNNKEL come from the germline V gene (reference sequence). Trimming removed 1 base at V and 4 bases at J, with 8 bases between.

This clonotype was detected a few times. This chain joins TRBV4-3 and TRBJ1-2; D perhaps matches TRBD1 (6 bases). The CDR3 consists of 15 residues. Germline-derived CDR1 and CDR2 are LGHNA and YSLEER. Trimming took off 0 bases at V and 6 bases at J, with 14 bases between the two ends. The chain's CDR3 is CASSQDKVGGHGYTF. DNA for the CDR3: TGCGCCAGCAGCCAAGATAAGGTTGGGGGCCATGGCTACACCTTC.

V is TRBV6-2 or TRBV6-3 and J is TRBJ2-5; D perhaps matches TRBD1 (6 bases). V was clipped by 3 bases and J by 0 bases, with 14 bases between them. Per germline, CDR1 MNHEY and CDR2 SVGEGT. The CDR3 has 16 amino acids. The CDR3 loop reads CASSYGQGKYQETQYF. Written as DNA, the CDR3 is TGTGCCAGCAGTTATGGGCAGGGGAAGTACCAAGAGACCCAGTACTTC.

The chain joins TRBV2 to TRBJ2-1; D not resolved. The germline V gene has CDR1 SNHLY and CDR2 FYNNEI. V shed 7 bases and J shed 7 bases, with 11 bases lying between them. The CDR3 totals 12 residues. The CDR3 nucleotides are TGTGCCAGCACCCCAAGAAGTAATGAGCAGTTCTTC. Protein sequence: CASTPRSNEQFF.

The CDR3 DNA sequence: TGTGCCAGCAGTCTGAATCGGGCGGGGGTGGCAGATACGCAGTATTTT. This sequence encodes CASSLNRAGVADTQYF. The chain couples TRBV6-2 or TRBV6-3 to TRBJ2-3, with 7 bases fitting TRBD2. The germline CDR1 and CDR2 sequences are MNHEY and SVGEGT. The ends lost 5 bases at V and 4 bases at J; junction bases unmatched: 12. The CDR3 runs to 16 residues.

The V call is TRBV29-1, the J call TRBJ2-1; possible D gene TRBD2, 6 bases. Trimming stripped 3 bases from V and 9 bases from J, with 24 bases between. The CDR3 spans 16 residues. CDR1 SQVTM and CDR2 ANQGSEA come from the germline V gene. In nucleotides, the CDR3 is TGCAGCGTTGATAGGAGGGAGATTTGGGGTTTAAGTGAGCAGTTCTTC. It encodes CSVDRREIWGLSEQFF.

In DNA, the CDR3 is TGCAGTGCTAGCGACGGGGGGGCCTCAGGGGATACGCAGTATTTT. Its translation: CSASDGGASGDTQYF. The rearrangement joins TRBV20-1 to TRBJ2-3, with 8 bases that match TRBD2. The CDR3 consists of 15 residues. The V gene end was trimmed by 3 bases and the J gene end by 6 bases; junction bases not matched to a gene: 11. Germline V gives CDR1 DFQATT, CDR2 SNEGSKA (reference sequence).

The CDR3 loop is CASRPTGELFF. The CDR3 DNA is TGTGCCAGCAGACCGACCGGGGAGCTGTTTTTT. V and J are TRBV12-3 or TRBV12-4 and TRBJ2-2, with D hard to call. V lost 6 bases and J lost 5, with 4 bases in between. This CDR3 contains 11 residues.

This clonotype has just a few counts. The genes are TRBV25-1 and TRBJ2-2; 7 bases map to TRBD2. Germline CDR1 reads MGHDK; CDR2 reads SYGVNS. The V gene end was trimmed by 8 bases and the J gene end by 7 bases; junction bases not matched to a gene: 1. The CDR3 is made up of 11 amino acids. CDR3 DNA: TGTGCCAGCGGGGAGGGCGGGGAGCTGTTTTTT. It specifies CASGEGGELFF.

The chain has TRBV6-1 and TRBJ2-3; 7 nucleotides agree with TRBD2. The CDR3 has 18 residues. In germline, CDR1 is MNHNS, CDR2 SASEGT. The V and J ends lost 5 bases and 1 base, in that order; junction bases with no gene match: 15. CDR3 sequence reads: CASSSQDPLAGGTDTQYF. The CDR3, as DNA: TGTGCCAGCAGTTCCCAGGACCCCCTGGCGGGGGGCACAGATACGCAGTATTTT.

This clonotype has a count of ten or more. This chain links TRBV7-8 with TRBJ2-7; 11 bases line up with TRBD2. Germline V gives CDR1 SGHVS, CDR2 FQNEAQ. This CDR3 contains 16 residues. With V trimmed by 1 base and J by 2 bases, 4 bases remained unmatched. CDR3 sequence: CASSLVPSGGTYEQYF. For the CDR3, the DNA is TGTGCCAGCAGCTTAGTTCCTAGCGGGGGGACCTACGAGCAGTACTTC.

This clonotype was observed once. The rearrangement links TRBV20-1 to TRBJ2-3; possible D gene TRBD2, 5 bases. With 1 base removed from V and 3 bases from J, the gap between germline ends came to 23 bases. In germline, CDR1 is DFQATT, CDR2 SNEGSKA (reference sequence). This CDR3 is 18 amino acids long. CDR3 amino acids: CSARVREEGFGFTDTQYF. Written as DNA, the CDR3 is TGCAGTGCTAGAGTGAGGGAAGAGGGTTTCGGGTTTACAGATACGCAGTATTTT.

This clonotype was detected only a few times. The chain employs TRBV7-8 and TRBJ1-6, with a possible D match to TRBD1 (5 bases). The CDR3 loop spans 13 amino acids. V lost 5 bases and J 6 bases, leaving 8 bases between the germline ends. Germline V gene sequence: CDR1 SGHVS, CDR2 FQNEAQ. CDR3 sequence reads: CASSRGSNSPLHF. DNA of the CDR3: TGTGCCAGCAGCCGGGGGAGTAATTCACCCCTCCACTTT.

This clonotype was observed many times. The chain has TRBV7-2 and TRBJ2-5; no clear D. CDR3 length equals 16 residues. Trimming took 5 bases from V and 5 from J, leaving 21 bases between them. The germline V gene encodes CDR1 SGHTA and CDR2 FQGNSA. The CDR3 here is CASSTLVIQPTETQYF. The CDR3 coding sequence is TGTGCCAGCAGCACCCTGGTGATTCAACCAACGGAGACCCAGTACTTC.

On this clonotype itself: A read error may be the cause here, since a much bigger clone is one base away. The chain combines TRBV7-6 with TRBJ1-2; D is uncertain. Trimming shortened V by 5 bases and J by 8 bases, and 27 bases separated the two germline ends. The CDR3 is 17 residues long. Germline-derived CDR1 and CDR2 are SGHVS and FNYEAQ. The CDR3 DNA sequence: TGTGCCAGCAGCGGTAGGGTGGCGCAGACTCCCCTCGGGGGCTACACCTTC. Translation gives CASSGRVAQTPLGGYTF.

This clonotype was counted many times. The genes are TRBV7-6 and TRBJ2-3; the D gene is possibly TRBD2 (5 bases). Germline V gene data show CDR1 as SGHVS and CDR2 as FNYEAQ. The CDR3 has 17 residues. V was pared by 1 base and J by 1 base, with 15 bases between. The CDR3 loop reads CASSLVLAGIRTDTQYF. CDR3 DNA: TGTGCCAGCAGCTTAGTTCTAGCCGGGATTCGCACAGATACGCAGTATTTT.

This clonotype was found many times. The chain has TRBV6-1 and TRBJ2-1; no clear D gene. Trimming took off 6 bases at V and 6 bases at J, with 18 bases between the two ends. The germline CDR1 and CDR2 sequences are MNHNS and SASEGT. The CDR3 totals 15 residues. CDR3 nucleotides: TGTGCCAGCAGCCCCTCGGCCGCTTATGGCAATGAGCAGTTCTTC. Encoded protein: CASSPSAAYGNEQFF.

The chain uses TRBV2 and TRBJ2-7; TRBD1 agrees at 8 bases. Germline lookup yields CDR1 SNHLY and CDR2 FYNNEI. The junction had 10 bases not matched to a gene; V was cut back by 6 bases and J by 0 bases. This CDR3 has 16 amino acids. CDR3 sequence: CASRGQDIYGSYEQYF. In DNA, the CDR3 is TGTGCCAGCAGGGGACAGGACATTTACGGCTCCTACGAGCAGTACTTC.